The T cell receptor (beta chain) under discussion was sequenced for a study of T cell responses to AZD1222 COVID-19 vaccine (dated by TCRdb to 2020 to 2022). The study in broad terms: Because spike-specific TCR depth and breadth did not differ between the two schedules, AZD1222 recipients who got a second dose at roughly 4 weeks were pooled with those who got a second dose at roughly 12 weeks. TCR sequencing covered roughly 230 trial participants: 207 given two doses of AZD1222 and approximately 26 given two doses of MenACWY control vaccine. Enrollment into the trials was organized by age into subgroups of 18-55, 56-69 and 70-plus years, and those subgroups contained roughly 140, 27 and 60 TCR-sequenced participants, respectively. The paper as a whole reports these results and caveats: In the small 56-69-year group, the increase in depth fell short of significance, most likely because of low power. Most participants were white British and females outnumbered males, and the authors suggested that clonal diversity may have been underestimated. The whole spike protein was spanned by vaccine-associated CD4 TCRs, and dominant responses were seen in regions 160-218 and 743-854. After two AZD1222 doses, both the breadth and the depth of spike-specific TCRs were significantly higher than at day 0 and than in MenACWY recipients. No day 14 peak-response samples were available, so repertoires were characterized only after the peak T cell response. Nearly half of unique spike-specific TCRs reportedly recognized epitopes outside regions mutated in the B.1.351 and B.1.1.7 variants. Conclusions about previously exposed vaccinees are limited because only 6 or 7 AZD1222 recipients were SARS-CoV-2 seropositive at baseline.

The time point label on this specimen signifies: baseline before first vaccination. Vaccinee samples were obtained from the UK trials COV001 and COV002, which included a single-blind randomized controlled phase 2/3 trial of AZD1222 (ChAdOx1 nCoV-19) in healthy adults. For TCRbeta chain sequencing, PBMC samples were collected from trial participants at day 0 and at day 28 after the second dose. Trimming accounts for 2 bases at V and 10 bases at J, while the number of junction bases matched to no gene is 6. Based on the germline V gene, the CDR1 and CDR2 sequences are SGHDT and YYEEEE. The CDR3 numbers 13 residues from cysteine through phenylalanine. The kept DNA is CDR3 alone, 39 bases in frame from the first base. Points on this clone: No antigen is known for it. Within one base of it there is no much larger clone, and no base qualities were kept.

The CDR3 regions of human TCRbeta chains were analyzed by immunosequencing. In the source study's methods: Repertoire TCRs were matched against a reference library of SARS-CoV-2-specific TCRs generated with the MIRA antigen-specificity platform. Breadth meant the fraction of unique TCRs that were SARS-CoV-2-associated, whereas depth meant the fraction of total T cells that were SARS-CoV-2-associated. Using the MIRA data, each spike-specific TCR was assigned both to the spike region to which the TCR was reactive and to a CD4 or CD8 class. Log10-transformed breadth and depth values were compared by one-way ANOVA with Sidak's multiple comparisons tests. In its TCRdb copy, this immuneACCESS table keeps in-frame sequences only and misses some clones. Where compared with another copy, unresolved V genes explain less than half of these, and the others have no known cause. The V and J calls and clone size are taken from that table; D and trimming were inferred from the DNA. This sample has some 130,000 clones in its table, and 88% of those were observed once. The ten largest clones take up approximately 7% of the sample.

The starting material was peripheral blood, obtained on day 0 of AZD1222 vaccination. This receptor was identified in an adult in good health. This chain joins TRBV5-6 to TRBJ2-1; TRBD1 aligns with 7 central bases. The nucleotides read TGTGCCAGCAGCTTCGACAGGGTCAGAGAGCAGTTCTTC. This gives the protein CASSFDRVREQFF.